A selection of T cell receptor beta chains follows, all from one sample in a study of T cell responses to AZD1222 COVID-19 vaccine. Profiled with immunoSEQ multiplex PCR; TCRdb holds only in-frame clones, not every one. The data contain some 200,000 clones, approximately 92% of them seen just once; the ten biggest clones take up about 10%. The sample in question was peripheral blood, obtained on day 0 of AZD1222 vaccination. The source of these receptors is an adult in good health. The CDR3 runs from the conserved cysteine through the conserved F or W. Each record gives: CDR3 length, D gene, clone size, V gene, J gene, CDR3 protein, CDR3 DNA. The D gene is left open where the match is weak. Clone size is given for some rows only: seen once, a few or many times, or a class if the clone is expanded.

>14|TRBD1|NA|TRBV7-3|TRBJ1-1
CASSPGQAGTEAFF
TGTGCCAGCAGTCCTGGACAGGCGGGGACTGAAGCTTTCTTT
>18|NA|NA|TRBV28|TRBJ1-6
CASGGLNTSMGDNSPLHF
TGTGCCAGCGGGGGATTAAACACTTCTATGGGAGATAATTCACCCCTCCACTTT
>13|NA|NA|TRBV29-1|TRBJ2-7
CSVEVMGKPEQYF
TGCAGCGTTGAAGTAATGGGAAAGCCAGAGCAGTACTTC
>17|TRBD1|NA|TRBV6-6|TRBJ2-2
CASSRGHQTGATGELFF
TGTGCCAGCAGTCGAGGACACCAGACAGGGGCCACCGGGGAGCTGTTTTTT
>15|NA|NA|TRBV6-5|TRBJ1-1
CASSNTGRGSTEAFF
TGTGCCAGCAGTAACACAGGCCGAGGGAGCACTGAAGCTTTCTTT
>14|TRBD1|NA|TRBV6-8|TRBJ1-2
CASLSGQGLNCYTF
TGTGCCAGTCTAAGCGGACAGGGGTTGAATTGCTACACCTTC
>17|TRBD1|NA|TRBV18|TRBJ1-5
CASSPGTGGRSNQPQHF
TGTGCCAGCTCACCCGGGACAGGGGGACGAAGCAATCAGCCCCAGCATTTT
>17|TRBD1|NA|TRBV18|TRBJ1-3
CASSPGDRILSGNTIYF
TGTGCCAGCTCACCGGGGGACAGGATTCTCTCTGGAAACACCATATATTTT
>14|NA|NA|TRBV5-1|TRBJ1-4
CASSFGSVREKLFF
TGCGCCAGCAGCTTTGGCTCCGTCAGAGAAAAACTGTTTTTT
>19|TRBD1|once|TRBV28|TRBJ1-3
CASSLWGTGYYSSGNTIYF
TGTGCCAGCAGTTTATGGGGGACAGGTTACTATTCCTCTGGAAACACCATATATTTT
>13|NA|NA|TRBV19|TRBJ2-1
CASIGGPYNEQFF
TGTGCCAGTATTGGGGGCCCCTACAATGAGCAGTTCTTC
>17|TRBD1|NA|TRBV9|TRBJ1-1
CASRDSGTGAPNTEAFF
TGTGCCAGCCGAGATTCCGGGACAGGGGCACCCAACACTGAAGCTTTCTTT
>12|NA|once|TRBV28|TRBJ2-6
CASSLSRSVLTF
TGTGCCAGCAGTTTAAGCCGGTCCGTCCTGACTTTC
>15|NA|NA|TRBV24-1|TRBJ2-2
CATSDGSLNTGELFF
TGTGCCACCAGTGATGGATCATTGAACACCGGGGAGCTGTTTTTT
>13|NA|NA|TRBV30|TRBJ1-5
CAWSLKGGQPQHF
TGTGCCTGGAGCTTGAAGGGGGGTCAGCCCCAGCATTTT
>14|NA|NA|TRBV15|TRBJ1-2
CATSRVVTDYGYTF
TGTGCCACCAGCAGAGTGGTTACGGACTATGGCTACACCTTC
>14|NA|NA|TRBV7-2|TRBJ1-2
CASSLVGANYGYTF
TGTGCCAGCAGCTTAGTAGGAGCTAACTATGGCTACACCTTC
>14|NA|NA|TRBV7-9|TRBJ1-1
CASSLLEWTTEAFF
TGTGCCAGCAGCTTACTTGAATGGACCACTGAAGCTTTCTTT
>14|NA|NA|TRBV5-5|TRBJ1-6
CASSLSIIIQALHF
TGTGCCAGCAGCTTGTCCATAATAATTCAGGCCCTCCACTTT
>14|NA|NA|TRBV4-3|TRBJ1-5
CASSQDPRGQPQHF
TGCGCCAGCAGCCAAGACCCCAGGGGTCAGCCCCAGCATTTT
>19|TRBD2|once|TRBV9|TRBJ2-1
CASSVAPVTSGRARNEQFF
TGTGCCAGCAGCGTCGCTCCAGTAACTAGCGGGAGGGCCCGGAATGAGCAGTTCTTC
>14|NA|NA|TRBV6-1|TRBJ1-2
CASSELGGTDGYTF
TGTGCCAGCAGTGAACTAGGAGGAACGGATGGCTACACCTTC
>15|NA|NA|TRBV24-1|TRBJ2-5
CATSDPGQGQETQYF
TGTGCCACCAGTGATCCTGGCCAGGGGCAAGAGACCCAGTACTTC
>14|NA|NA|TRBV19|TRBJ2-6
CASSRGSGANVLTF
TGTGCCAGTAGTAGGGGTTCTGGGGCCAACGTCCTGACTTTC
>15|NA|NA|TRBV7-2|TRBJ2-5
CASSLTQGGRETQYF
TGTGCCAGCAGCTTGACCCAGGGCGGAAGAGAGACCCAGTACTTC